This TCR beta chain was sequenced for a study of STAT5B mutations in CD4+ large granular lymphocyte leukemia. Whole-study context: Cryopreserved patient cells were CD8-depleted, then anti-CD4 bead selected. Study conclusions and caveats: Compared with healthy controls (2/35), patient top clones favored TRBV06 (8/27).

Using immunoSEQ multiplex PCR, the repertoire was profiled, and TCRdb retains in-frame clones only, with some absent. The sample holds a few thousand clones, about 75% seen once. As regards this clone: Its antigen is still unknown.

Germline V gene sequence: CDR1 KGHSH, CDR2 LQKENI. This CDR3 region has 13 residues. The ends were cut back, 6 bases at V and 2 bases at J, with 9 bases in the middle. The V call is TRBV18, the J call TRBJ2-3; D possibly corresponds to TRBD1 (5 bases). The source material was PBMCs. The receptor was isolated from a woman in her sixties or seventies with CD4+ T-cell large granular lymphocyte leukemia. CDR3 in DNA: TGTGCCAGCTCGCGACAGTCCACAGATACGCAGTATTTT. Translating gives CASSRQSTDTQYF.